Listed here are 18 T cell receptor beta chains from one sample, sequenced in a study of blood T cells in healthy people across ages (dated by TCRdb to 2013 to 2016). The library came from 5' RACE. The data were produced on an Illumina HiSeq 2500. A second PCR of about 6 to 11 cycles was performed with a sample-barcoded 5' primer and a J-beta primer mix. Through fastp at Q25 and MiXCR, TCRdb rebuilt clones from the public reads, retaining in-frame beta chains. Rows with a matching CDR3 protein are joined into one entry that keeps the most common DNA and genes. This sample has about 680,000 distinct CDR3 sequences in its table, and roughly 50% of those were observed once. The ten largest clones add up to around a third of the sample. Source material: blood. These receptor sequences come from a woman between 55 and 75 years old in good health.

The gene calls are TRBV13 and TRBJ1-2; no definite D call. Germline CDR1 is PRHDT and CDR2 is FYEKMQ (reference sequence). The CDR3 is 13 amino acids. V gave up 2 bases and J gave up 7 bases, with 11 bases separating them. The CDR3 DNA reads TGTGCCAGCAGCTTAACAAGGGAGGGTGGCTACACCTTC. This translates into CASSLTREGGYTF.

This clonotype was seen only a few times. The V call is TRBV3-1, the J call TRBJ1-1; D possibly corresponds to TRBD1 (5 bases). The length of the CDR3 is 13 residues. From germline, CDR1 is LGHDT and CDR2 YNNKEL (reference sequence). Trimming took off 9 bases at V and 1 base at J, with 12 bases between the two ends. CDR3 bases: TGTGCCAGTCGATACGACAGGAACACTGAAGCTTTCTTT. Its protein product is CASRYDRNTEAFF.

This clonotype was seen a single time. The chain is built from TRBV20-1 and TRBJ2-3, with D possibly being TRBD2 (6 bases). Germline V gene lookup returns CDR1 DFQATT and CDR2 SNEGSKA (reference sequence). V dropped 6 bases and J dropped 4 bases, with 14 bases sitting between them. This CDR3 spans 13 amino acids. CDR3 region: CSAGGWVPDTQYF. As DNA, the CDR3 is TGCAGTGCCGGGGGTTGGGTCCCAGATACGCAGTATTTT.

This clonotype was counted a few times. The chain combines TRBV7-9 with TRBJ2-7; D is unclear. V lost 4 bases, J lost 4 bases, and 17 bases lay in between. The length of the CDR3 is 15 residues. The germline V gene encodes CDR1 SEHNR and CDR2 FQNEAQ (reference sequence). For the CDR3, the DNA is TGTGCCAGCAGCTGGGAATCACGATATGTTTACGAGCAGTACTTC. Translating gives CASSWESRYVYEQYF.

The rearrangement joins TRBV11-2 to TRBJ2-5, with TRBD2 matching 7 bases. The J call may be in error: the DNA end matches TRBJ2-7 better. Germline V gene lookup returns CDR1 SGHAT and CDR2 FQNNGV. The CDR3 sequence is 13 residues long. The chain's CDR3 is CASSSVPGGEQYF. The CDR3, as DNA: TGTGCCAGCAGCTCGGTCCCGGGAGGCGAGCAGTACTTC.

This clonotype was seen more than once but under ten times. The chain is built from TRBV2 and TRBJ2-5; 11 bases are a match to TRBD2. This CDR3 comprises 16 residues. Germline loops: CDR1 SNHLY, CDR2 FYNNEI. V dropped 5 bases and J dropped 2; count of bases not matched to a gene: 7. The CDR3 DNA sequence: TGTGCCAGCAGTCCCGTTAGCGGGAGGGGACAAGAGACCCAGTACTTC. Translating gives CASSPVSGRGQETQYF. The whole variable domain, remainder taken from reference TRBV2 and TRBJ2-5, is EPEVTQTPSHQVTQMGQEVILRCVPISNHLYFYWYRQILGQKVEFLVSFYNNEISEKSEIFDDQFSVERPDGSNFTLKIRSTKLEDSAMYFCASSPVSGRGQETQYFGPGTRLLVL.

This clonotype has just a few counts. DNA for the CDR3: TGTGCCAGCAGCGCCGTGGCCTCTGGGGCCAACGTCCTGACTTTC. This translates into CASSAVASGANVLTF. The chain joins TRBV7-2 to TRBJ2-6; no clear D. This CDR3 comprises 15 residues. Looked up from germline, CDR1 is SGHTA and CDR2 is FQGNSA. The germline V and J ends were trimmed by 5 bases and 0 bases, with 8 bases remaining between them.

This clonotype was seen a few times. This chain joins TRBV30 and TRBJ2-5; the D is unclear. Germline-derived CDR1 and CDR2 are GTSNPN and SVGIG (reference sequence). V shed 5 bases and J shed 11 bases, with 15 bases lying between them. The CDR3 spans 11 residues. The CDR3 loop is CAWGLRVQQYF. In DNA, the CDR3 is TGTGCCTGGGGGCTTAGAGTTCAGCAGTACTTC.

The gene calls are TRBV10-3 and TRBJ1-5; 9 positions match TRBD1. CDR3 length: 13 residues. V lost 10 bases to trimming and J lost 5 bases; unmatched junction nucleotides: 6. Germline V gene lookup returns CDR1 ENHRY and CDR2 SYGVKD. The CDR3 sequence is CASGTGTYQPQHF. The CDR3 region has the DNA TGTGCCAGTGGGACAGGGACCTATCAGCCCCAGCATTTT.

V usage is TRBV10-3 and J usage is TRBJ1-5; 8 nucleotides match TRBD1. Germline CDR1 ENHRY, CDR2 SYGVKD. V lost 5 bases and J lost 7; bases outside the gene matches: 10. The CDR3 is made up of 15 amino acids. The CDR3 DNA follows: TGTGCCATCAGTCAAACTACAGGGGGAGGGCAGCCCCAGCATTTT. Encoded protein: CAISQTTGGGQPQHF.

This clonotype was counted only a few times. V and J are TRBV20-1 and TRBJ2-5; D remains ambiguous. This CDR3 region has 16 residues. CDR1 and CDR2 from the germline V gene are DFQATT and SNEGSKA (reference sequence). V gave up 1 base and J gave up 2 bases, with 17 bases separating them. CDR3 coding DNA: TGCAGTGCTAGAGTTCCAGGCGCCCTAAGGCAAGAGACCCAGTACTTC. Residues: CSARVPGALRQETQYF.

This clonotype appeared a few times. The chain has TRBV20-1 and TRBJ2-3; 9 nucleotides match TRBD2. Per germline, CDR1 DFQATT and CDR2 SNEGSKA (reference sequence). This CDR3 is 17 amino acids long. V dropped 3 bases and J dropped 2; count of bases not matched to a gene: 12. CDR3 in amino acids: CSASPLLAGEITDTQYF. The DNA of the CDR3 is TGCAGTGCTAGTCCCCTACTAGCGGGCGAAATCACAGATACGCAGTATTTT.

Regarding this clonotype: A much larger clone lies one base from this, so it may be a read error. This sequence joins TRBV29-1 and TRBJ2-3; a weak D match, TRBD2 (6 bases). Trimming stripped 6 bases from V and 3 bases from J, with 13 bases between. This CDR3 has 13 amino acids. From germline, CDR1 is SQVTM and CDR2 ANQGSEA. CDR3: CSVAWGVTDTQYF. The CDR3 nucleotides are TGCAGCGTGGCGTGGGGGGTAACAGATACGCAGTATTTT.

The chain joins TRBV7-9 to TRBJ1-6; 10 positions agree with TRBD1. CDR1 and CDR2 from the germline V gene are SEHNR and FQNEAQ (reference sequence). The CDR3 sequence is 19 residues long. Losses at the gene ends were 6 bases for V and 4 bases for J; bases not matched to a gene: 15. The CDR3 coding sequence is TGTGCCAGCAGTACAGGCGACAGGGGGCCTACAAATTATAATTCACCCCTCCACTTT. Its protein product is CASSTGDRGPTNYNSPLHF.

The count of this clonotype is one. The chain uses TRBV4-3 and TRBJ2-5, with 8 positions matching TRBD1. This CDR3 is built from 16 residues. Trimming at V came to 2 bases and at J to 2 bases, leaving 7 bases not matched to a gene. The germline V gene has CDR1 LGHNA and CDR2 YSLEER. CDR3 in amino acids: CASSQPTGGLQETQYF. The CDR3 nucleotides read TGCGCCAGCAGCCAACCTACAGGGGGGTTACAAGAGACCCAGTACTTC.

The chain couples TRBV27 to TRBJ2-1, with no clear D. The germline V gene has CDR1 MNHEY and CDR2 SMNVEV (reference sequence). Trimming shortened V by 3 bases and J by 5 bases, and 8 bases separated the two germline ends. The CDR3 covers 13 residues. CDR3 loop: CASSFRLNNEQFF. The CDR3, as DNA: TGTGCCAGCAGTTTCCGGCTGAACAATGAGCAGTTCTTC.

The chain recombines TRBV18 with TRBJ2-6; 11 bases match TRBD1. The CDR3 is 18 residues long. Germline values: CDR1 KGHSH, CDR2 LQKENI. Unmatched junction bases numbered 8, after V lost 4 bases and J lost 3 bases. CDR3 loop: CASSLDGQGAVGANVLTF. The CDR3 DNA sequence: TGTGCCAGCTCACTCGACGGACAGGGGGCGGTTGGGGCCAACGTCCTGACTTTC. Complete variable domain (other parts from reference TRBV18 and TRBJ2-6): NAGVMQNPRHLVRRRGQEARLRCSPMKGHSHVYWYRQLPEEGLKFMVYLQKENIIDESGMPKERFSAEFPKEGPSILRIQQVVRGDSAAYFCASSLDGQGAVGANVLTFGAGSRLTVL.

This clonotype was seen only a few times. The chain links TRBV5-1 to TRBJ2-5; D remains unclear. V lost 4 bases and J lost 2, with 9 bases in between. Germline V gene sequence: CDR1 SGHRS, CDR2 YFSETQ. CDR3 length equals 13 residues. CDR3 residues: CASSVVWQETQYF. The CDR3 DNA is TGCGCCAGCAGCGTGGTCTGGCAAGAGACCCAGTACTTC.